The 11 T cell receptor beta chains in this list originate from one sample, sequenced in a study of vaccination and CD4 T cells after COVID-19. As to treatment: roughly 11-day PBMC culture with coronavirus spike peptide pools or control peptides (ViraFEST assay). These receptors are not linked to any known antigen. The assay that was used to sequence DNA from cultured CD4+ T cells was the Oncomine TCR Beta short-read assay. TCRdb reprocessed the PCR reads with MiXCR, giving one entry per CDR3 protein. The sample consists of fewer than 11,000 distinct CDR3 sequences, about 31% of them appearing once. The sequencing here drew on CD4+ T cells from blood, cultured in vitro, taken after SARS-CoV-2 vaccination. Receptors originate from a human donor who had recovered from COVID-19.

This clonotype was observed a handful of times. The chain employs TRBV7-3 and TRBJ2-2; D remains unclear. This CDR3 contains 13 residues. V was shortened by 0 bases and J by 6 bases, with 5 bases between the two germline ends. Germline lookup yields CDR1 SGHTA and CDR2 FQGTGA. CDR3 coding DNA: TGTGCCAGCAGCTTAACGAAGGCCGGGGAGCTGTTTTTT. This translates into CASSLTKAGELFF.

With regard to this clonotype: The junction and the germline gene differ at one end; a read error may be behind it. V usage is TRBV20-1 and J usage is TRBJ2-7; no firm D call. The CDR3 loop spans 12 amino acids. CDR1 is DFQATT and CDR2 is SNEGSKA in the germline V gene (reference sequence). CDR3 loop: CSARYRTSRPHF. As DNA, the CDR3 is TGCAGTGCTAGATATCGAACTTCCCGGCCCCACTTC.

The sample holds a few counts of this clonotype. The gene calls are TRBV20-1 and TRBJ2-6; D ambiguous. Germline CDR1 reads DFQATT; CDR2 reads SNEGSKA (reference sequence). This CDR3 has 13 residues. V was pared by 0 bases and J by 4 bases, with 4 bases between. The CDR3 coding sequence is TGCAGTGCTAGAGATTTAGGGGCCAACGTCCTGACTTTC. Amino acids: CSARDLGANVLTF.

This sequence joins TRBV19 and TRBJ1-6; D may be TRBD1 (5 bases). V was pared by 7 bases and J by 9 bases, with 19 bases between. CDR1 LNHDA and CDR2 SQIVND come from the germline V gene (reference sequence). The CDR3 has 15 residues. In nucleotides, the CDR3 is TGTGCCAGTACCCTCCCGGGACCGGGGCCTTCACCCCTCCACTTT. Its translation: CASTLPGPGPSPLHF.

This clonotype came up a few times. This chain connects TRBV6-1 to TRBJ1-5; tentatively, D is TRBD1 (5 bases). The CDR3 length is 16 residues. Germline values: CDR1 MNHNS, CDR2 SASEGT. V shed 7 bases and J shed 0 bases, with 16 bases lying between them. This CDR3 reads CASKRGEGYSNQPQHF. The DNA for the CDR3 is TGTGCCAGCAAGAGGGGAGAAGGGTATAGCAATCAGCCCCAGCATTTT.

This clonotype showed up just a few times. J is TRBJ2-5 and V is TRBV6-1; unclear D gene. The length of the CDR3 is 13 residues. Germline-derived CDR1 and CDR2 are MNHNS and SASEGT. The V end was cut by 4 bases, the J end by 3 bases, with 9 bases between. The CDR3 nucleotides are TGTGCCAGCAGTGTTGCTAGTAAAGAGACCCAGTACTTC. Translation gives CASSVASKETQYF.

The V call is TRBV24-1, the J call TRBJ2-1; D is unresolved. Trimming cost V 4 bases and J 8 bases, with 11 bases left between them. The CDR3 runs 13 residues. Germline V gives CDR1 KGHDR, CDR2 SFDVKD. The CDR3 spells CATSDTRLYEQFF. The CDR3 DNA reads TGTGCCACCAGTGACACCCGACTCTATGAGCAGTTCTTC.

The rearrangement uses TRBV7-2 and TRBJ2-7, with D perhaps being TRBD1 or TRBD2 (6 bases each). The CDR3 loop spans 15 amino acids. The germline V gene encodes CDR1 SGHTA and CDR2 FQGNSA. V was clipped by 5 bases and J by 2 bases, with 16 bases between them. This CDR3 reads CASSGRGRGAYEQYF. The CDR3 nucleotides are TGTGCCAGCAGCGGACGGGGGCGGGGAGCCTACGAGCAGTACTTC.

This clonotype came up a few times. This CDR3 is CSARGGVGNPTYEQYF. CDR3 in DNA: TGCAGTGCTAGAGGGGGGGTAGGCAATCCCACCTACGAGCAGTACTTC. The genes are TRBV20-1 and TRBJ2-7; weak D call: TRBD2 (6 bases). The germline V and J ends were trimmed by 1 base and 2 bases, with 18 bases remaining between them. From germline, CDR1 is DFQATT and CDR2 SNEGSKA (reference sequence). The CDR3 covers 16 residues.

Details on this clonotype: The junction and the germline gene differ at one end; a read error may be behind it. This chain links TRBV19 with TRBJ2-7; 10 bases are shared with TRBD2. Germline assignment: CDR1 LNHDA and CDR2 SQIVND (reference sequence). CDR3 length: 13 residues. DNA of the CDR3: TGTGCCAGTAGTCCTCAGCTAGCGGGAGAGCCGTACTTC. Protein product: CASSPQLAGEPYF.

The rearrangement links TRBV5-6 to TRBJ2-7; D is possibly TRBD2 (6 bases). The CDR3 has 14 amino acids. V was clipped by 0 bases and J by 2 bases, with 9 bases between them. The germline V gene has CDR1 SGHDT and CDR2 YYEEEE. CDR3: CASSLVRGAYEQYF. The CDR3 bases are TGTGCCAGCAGCTTGGTGCGGGGAGCCTACGAGCAGTACTTC.